The clone carrying this T cell receptor (beta chain) was seen a few times. The antigen is unknown. RNA, once extracted, was reverse transcribed into cDNA for use as the sequencing template. This table comes from immunoSEQ multiplex PCR, and its TCRdb copy is limited to in-frame clones, with some not included. The data show about 64,000 clones, around 46% seen once. The entry originates in a study of CD8+ T cells in alopecia areata. About the research overall: The study gave tofacitinib for 6 to 18 months, then 6 months off drug.

Treatment here: oral pan-JAK inhibitor, 5-10 mg twice daily. Alopecia areata patients had lesional scalp punch biopsies and peripheral blood taken from them. Whole-study findings and limits: While patients received tofacitinib, many expanded lesional clones remained present in scalp and blood. Expanded CD8+ clones among the top 100, as well as scalp clonality, were significantly decreased by tofacitinib.

Germline values: CDR1 SQVTM, CDR2 ANQGSEA. The CDR3 totals 15 residues. V gave up 8 bases and J gave up 0 bases, with 18 bases separating them. The rearrangement links TRBV29-1 to TRBJ2-3, with D perhaps TRBD1 or TRBD2 (6 bases each). The sequencing used CD8+ T cells sorted from blood, collected at approximately week 36, from a patient treated with tofacitinib. The receptor was derived from a human donor with alopecia areata. In DNA, the CDR3 is TGCAGCATAATTGGGGGGCCCCTTAGCACAGATACGCAGTATTTT. It yields the protein CSIIGGPLSTDTQYF.